The 17 T cell receptor beta chains listed next were all sequenced from one sample in a study of Ad26.COV2.S vaccination and SARS-CoV-2 variants. Assay used: immunoSEQ multiplex PCR; TCRdb lists only in-frame clones, some missing. The table lists 350,000 to 600,000 clones, approximately 90% of them singletons. Indicated treatment: 15 to 20 received Ad26.COV2.S at low or high dose, single or two shots; about 5 received placebo; per-sample allocation not given. Specimens were obtained on day 63 following the first vaccine or placebo injection. The sequencing here drew on peripheral blood, taken in a trial of Ad26.COV2.S vaccine versus placebo. The source is a person aged 18-65 years who received the Ad26.COV2.S COVID-19 vaccine or a placebo.

The CDR3 bases are TGTGCCAGCAGCTACCCCCCGGGACAAGAGACCCAGTACTTC. Its translation: CASSYPPGQETQYF. This chain connects TRBV7-9 to TRBJ2-5; TRBD2 might be the D (5 bases). In germline, CDR1 is SEHNR, CDR2 FQNEAQ (reference sequence). Trimming took 4 bases from V and 2 from J, leaving 11 bases between them. This CDR3 contains 14 residues. The full variable domain, its missing parts supplied by reference TRBV7-9 and TRBJ2-5, is DTGVSQNPRHKITKRGQNVTFRCDPISEHNRLYWYRQTLGQGPEFLTYFQNEAQLEKSRLLSDRFSAERPKGSFSTLEIQRTEQGDSAMYLCASSYPPGQETQYFGPGTRLLVL.

The J gene is TRBJ1-1, the V gene TRBV12-3 or TRBV12-4; no clear D. With 5 bases removed from V and 5 bases from J, the gap between germline ends came to 12 bases. CDR3 size: 13 residues. The CDR3 here is CASSLPEGTEAFF. CDR3 sequence (DNA): TGTGCCAGCAGTCTGCCTGAGGGAACTGAAGCTTTCTTT.

The V call is TRBV9, the J call TRBJ1-3, with 7 bases identical to TRBD1. J lost 2 bases, V lost 3 bases, and 11 bases had no gene match. This CDR3 spans 17 amino acids. Germline CDR1 SGDLS, CDR2 YYNGEE. CDR3 DNA sequence: TGTGCCAGCAGCGCCTTGGACGGAGGGGGCGCTGGAAACACCATATATTTT. It translates to CASSALDGGGAGNTIYF.

The rearrangement joins TRBV21-1 to TRBJ2-4. TRBV21-1 is a pseudogene locus. The CDR3 spans 14 residues. The CDR3 DNA reads as TGTGCCAGCACCGTCGGGCTAGCCAAAAACATTCAGTACTTC. It encodes CASTVGLAKNIQYF.

The genes are TRBV30 and TRBJ2-7; D not resolved. The CDR3 totals 13 residues. Germline loops: CDR1 GTSNPN, CDR2 SVGIG (reference sequence). This CDR3 reads CVLNPKANYEQYF. The CDR3 DNA reads as TGTGTCCTTAACCCGAAGGCCAACTACGAGCAGTACTTC. Variable domain in full (rest from reference TRBV30 and TRBJ2-7): SQTIHQWPATLVQPVGSPLSLECTVEGTSNPNLYWYRQAAGRGLQLLFYSVGIGQISSEVPQNLSASRPQDRQFILSSKKLLLSDSGFYLCVLNPKANYEQYFGPGTRLTVT.

The chain links TRBV7-8 to TRBJ1-2; no reliable D call. Germline values: CDR1 SGHVS, CDR2 FQNEAQ. This CDR3 region has 13 residues. The V end was cut by 3 bases, the J end by 1 base, with 6 bases between. The CDR3 loop reads CASSLGINYGYTF. The CDR3 nucleotides read TGTGCCAGCAGCTTGGGTATTAACTATGGCTACACCTTC.

The V gene is TRBV9, the J gene TRBJ1-2; 9 bases are shared with TRBD1. This CDR3 has 16 residues. CDR1 and CDR2 (germline): SGDLS, YYNGEE. V lost 3 bases and J lost 5; bases outside the gene matches: 11. The CDR3 DNA reads TGTGCCAGCAGCGCTGAAGGACCGGGACAGGGTTATGGCTACACCTTC. Translation: CASSAEGPGQGYGYTF.

V and J are TRBV28 and TRBJ1-1; unclear D gene. The V gene's germline CDR1 is MDHEN and CDR2 SYDVKM. V lost 2 bases and J 8 bases, leaving 24 bases between the germline ends. This CDR3 comprises 17 residues. The CDR3 DNA sequence: TGTGCCAGCAGTTTACGACTCACCGAGCCCTTACAAGACGAAGCTTTCTTT. Amino acid sequence: CASSLRLTEPLQDEAFF.

The count of this clone is one. The chain links TRBV11-2 to TRBJ1-4; D is unclear. CDR3 length: 12 residues. Germline-derived CDR1 and CDR2 are SGHAT and FQNNGV. V lost 3 bases and J lost 4, with 3 bases in between. This chain's CDR3 is CASSFNNEKLFF. DNA of the CDR3: TGTGCCAGCAGCTTTAATAATGAAAAACTGTTTTTT.

This chain joins TRBV13 and TRBJ2-7, with D possibly TRBD1 on 5 matching bases. The CDR3 is made up of 15 amino acids. The germline V gene has CDR1 PRHDT and CDR2 FYEKMQ (reference sequence). V dropped 0 bases and J dropped 4 bases, with 13 bases sitting between them. The CDR3 sequence: CASSLGLTGWYEQYF. The CDR3 bases are TGTGCCAGCAGCTTAGGCCTCACAGGATGGTACGAGCAGTACTTC.

The chain links TRBV30 to TRBJ2-7, with 10 bases identical to TRBD2. Germline lookup yields CDR1 GTSNPN and CDR2 SVGIG (reference sequence). This CDR3 comprises 14 residues. V lost 7 bases, J lost 2 bases, and 8 bases stayed unmatched. CDR3 residues: CASMTSGPTYEQYF. The CDR3, as DNA: TGTGCCTCCATGACTAGCGGGCCAACCTACGAGCAGTACTTC.

The genes are TRBV7-2 and TRBJ2-1, with 7 bases fitting TRBD2. This CDR3 contains 11 residues. V was clipped by 2 bases and J by 14 bases; unmatched bases: 3. Germline CDR1 reads SGHTA; CDR2 reads FQGNSA. The CDR3 is CASSLSGGKFF. CDR3 sequence (DNA): TGTGCCAGCAGCTTATCCGGGGGGAAGTTCTTC.

The rearrangement links TRBV7-6 to TRBJ2-2; 7 bases match TRBD2. The germline V gene encodes CDR1 SGHVS and CDR2 FNYEAQ. The CDR3 has 17 amino acids. Trimming took 3 bases from V and 6 from J; bases not matched to a gene: 13. CDR3 DNA: TGTGCCAGCAGCTTCCTTGCTATGGGGGGGAGCGCCGGGGAGCTGTTTTTT. It encodes CASSFLAMGGSAGELFF.

This chain connects TRBV18 to TRBJ1-5; TRBD1 matches 7 bases. Per germline, CDR1 KGHSH and CDR2 LQKENI. The CDR3 is 13 residues long. The ends lost 4 bases at V and 11 bases at J; junction bases unmatched: 8. The CDR3: CASSQTGAGAQHF. For the CDR3, the DNA is TGTGCCAGCTCACAAACAGGGGCCGGGGCCCAGCATTTT.

The V gene is TRBV10-2, the J gene TRBJ2-3, with 15 bases that match TRBD2. Germline-derived CDR1 and CDR2 are WSHSY and SAAADI. The ends lost 8 bases at V and 4 bases at J; junction bases unmatched: 4. The CDR3 has 15 amino acids. The CDR3 DNA sequence: TGCGCCAGCGGGGGACTAGCGGGGGGCGCAGATACGCAGTATTTT. Its protein is CASGGLAGGADTQYF.

The J gene is TRBJ1-2, the V gene TRBV2; no clear D. Between the trimmed V and J ends, which lost 2 bases and 5 bases, there was a span of 6 bases. The CDR3 runs 12 residues. Looked up from germline, CDR1 is SNHLY and CDR2 is FYNNEI. This CDR3 is CASSEPAYGYTF. CDR3 DNA: TGTGCCAGCAGTGAACCGGCGTATGGCTACACCTTC. The full variable domain, its missing parts supplied by reference TRBV2 and TRBJ1-2, is EPEVTQTPSHQVTQMGQEVILRCVPISNHLYFYWYRQILGQKVEFLVSFYNNEISEKSEIFDDQFSVERPDGSNFTLKIRSTKLEDSAMYFCASSEPAYGYTFGSGTRLTVV.

V usage is TRBV6-5 and J usage is TRBJ2-2, with 7 bases identical to TRBD1. J was trimmed by 7 bases and V by 5 bases; bases with no gene match: 7. Looked up from germline, CDR1 is MNHEY and CDR2 is SVGAGI. CDR3 length equals 14 residues. CDR3 sequence: CASSPDRDVGELFF. The CDR3 nucleotides are TGTGCCAGCAGTCCAGACAGGGATGTCGGGGAGCTGTTTTTT.